This T cell receptor (beta chain) appears in the sequencing data of a study of yellow fever vaccine responses in identical twins. Study outcomes and limitations: Each twin's T cell response to the vaccine was reported to look partly convergent and partly personalized.

Concerning this clonotype: Its antigen remains unknown.

MiXCR was run by TCRdb on the RT-PCR reads, yielding one entry per CDR3 protein. The sample includes about 10,000 distinct CDR3 sequences, less than 90% of them seen just once. Per germline, CDR1 MGHRA and CDR2 YSYEKL. The CDR3 covers 14 residues. Between the trimmed V and J ends, which lost 0 bases and 12 bases, there was a span of 15 bases. The specimen comprised T cells from blood (PBMCs), unsorted or a sorted subset (not recorded which), sampled before or after yellow fever vaccination (not recorded which). This TCR derives from a woman aged 18-30 years who received the yellow fever vaccine. The rearrangement joins TRBV4-1 to TRBJ2-1; D unresolved. In DNA, the CDR3 is TGCGCCAGCAGCCAAGATTGGGTAGTCGGAATGCAGTTCTTC. This encodes CASSQDWVVGMQFF.